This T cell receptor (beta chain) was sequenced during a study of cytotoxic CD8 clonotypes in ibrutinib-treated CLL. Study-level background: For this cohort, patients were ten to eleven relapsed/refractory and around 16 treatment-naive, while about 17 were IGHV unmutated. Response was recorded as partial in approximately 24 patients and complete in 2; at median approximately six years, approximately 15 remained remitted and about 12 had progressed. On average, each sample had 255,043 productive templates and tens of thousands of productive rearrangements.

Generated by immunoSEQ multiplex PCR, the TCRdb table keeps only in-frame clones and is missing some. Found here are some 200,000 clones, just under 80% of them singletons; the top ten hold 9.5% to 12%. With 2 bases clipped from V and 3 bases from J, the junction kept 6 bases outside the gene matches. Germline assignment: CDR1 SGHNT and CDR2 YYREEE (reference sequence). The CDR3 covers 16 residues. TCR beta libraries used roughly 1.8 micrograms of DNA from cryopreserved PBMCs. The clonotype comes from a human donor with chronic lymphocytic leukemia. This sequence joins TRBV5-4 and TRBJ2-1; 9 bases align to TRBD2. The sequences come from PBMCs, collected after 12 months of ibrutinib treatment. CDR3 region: CASSFVAGALYNEQFF. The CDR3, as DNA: TGTGCCAGCAGCTTTGTAGCGGGAGCCCTCTACAATGAGCAGTTCTTC. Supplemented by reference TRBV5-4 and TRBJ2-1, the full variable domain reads ETGVTQSPTHLIKTRGQQVTLRCSSQSGHNTVSWYQQALGQGPQFIFQYYREEENGRGNFPPRFSGLQFPNYSSELNVNALELDDSALYLCASSFVAGALYNEQFFGPGTRLTVL.